The source of this T cell receptor (beta chain) is a study of cytomegalovirus exposure and HLA in healthy donors. Study-level results: V- and J-gene trimming in TCR beta was tied to a missense DCLRE1C variant by an analysis performed later.

60 Vbeta and 13 Jbeta primers were used in PCR. The assay was immunoSEQ multiplex PCR, and TCRdb's table has in-frame clones only and misses some. The table lists some 170,000 clones, roughly 79% of them singletons. The study sampled nominally healthy donors, though unrecorded immune exposures were likely. Comments on this clone: Its matching antigen is unknown.

The CDR3 runs 15 residues. The ends were cut back, 5 bases at V and 1 base at J, with 12 bases in the middle. Germline assignment: CDR1 SGHTA and CDR2 FQGNSA. The chain couples TRBV7-2 to TRBJ1-5; a possible D gene is TRBD1 (5 bases). The sequence came from a woman aged 18-29 years in good health and CMV-seropositive. What was sequenced was PBMCs. The CDR3 coding sequence is TGTGCCAGCAGCCGCGGGGGGTTGAGCAATCAGCCCCAGCATTTT. It encodes CASSRGGLSNQPQHF.